This T cell receptor beta chain was observed in a study of Ad26.COV2.S vaccination and SARS-CoV-2 variants. Overall study context: The Ad26.COV2.S arm of the COV1001 trial was where the donor was placed. Once or twice, 56 days apart, Ad26.COV2.S was delivered intramuscularly. Whole-study findings and limits: Reportedly, spike-specific CD8+ and CD4+ T cell responses achieved substantial breadth once vaccination had taken place.

This clone came up once. What it binds is not known. This sample's treatment: over 15 received Ad26.COV2.S at low or high dose, single or two shots; 5 received placebo; per-sample allocation not given. Sample collection was performed on day 63 after the first vaccine or placebo injection. Adults aged 18-55 years in Boston included the donor. Sequenced by immunoSEQ multiplex PCR; TCRdb stores in-frame clones only, minus some. The data show about 320,000 clones, about 85% seen once. The TCR originated in a person between 18 and 65 years old who received the Ad26.COV2.S COVID-19 vaccine or a placebo. The sequenced sample was peripheral blood, obtained in a trial of Ad26.COV2.S vaccine versus placebo.

CDR3 sequence: CASSPGQGAANEQFF. DNA of the CDR3: TGTGCCAGCAGTCCGGGACAGGGGGCGGCAAATGAGCAGTTCTTC. The chain is built from TRBV28 and TRBJ2-1, with 12 bases fitting TRBD1. There are 15 residues in the CDR3. Per the germline V gene, CDR1 is MDHEN and CDR2 is SYDVKM. V lost 5 bases and J lost 7; bases outside the gene matches: 6.